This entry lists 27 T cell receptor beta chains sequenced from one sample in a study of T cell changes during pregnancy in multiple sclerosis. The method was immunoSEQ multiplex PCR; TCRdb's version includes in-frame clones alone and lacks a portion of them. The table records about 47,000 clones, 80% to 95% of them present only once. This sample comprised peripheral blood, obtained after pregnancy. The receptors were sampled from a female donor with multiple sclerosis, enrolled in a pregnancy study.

CDR3 in DNA: TGTGCCAGCAGCTTAACAGGGCGGGTCCAAGAGACCCAGTACTTC. Its translation is CASSLTGRVQETQYF. The chain links TRBV7-2 to TRBJ2-5, with D perhaps matching TRBD1 (6 bases). V lost 2 bases, J lost 1 base, and 11 bases lay in between. The CDR3 length is 15 residues. Germline CDR1 is SGHTA and CDR2 is FQGNSA.

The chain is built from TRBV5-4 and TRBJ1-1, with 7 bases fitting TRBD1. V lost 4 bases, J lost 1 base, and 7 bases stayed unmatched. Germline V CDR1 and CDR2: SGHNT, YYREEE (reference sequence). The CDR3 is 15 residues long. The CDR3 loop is CASSHLQGTNTEAFF. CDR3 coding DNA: TGTGCCAGCAGCCATTTACAGGGGACGAACACTGAAGCTTTCTTT.

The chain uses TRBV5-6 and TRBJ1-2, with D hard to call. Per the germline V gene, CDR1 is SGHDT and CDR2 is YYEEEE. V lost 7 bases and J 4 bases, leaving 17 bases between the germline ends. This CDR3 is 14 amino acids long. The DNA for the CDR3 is TGTGCCAGCCCCCTAACGAGGGTATGCTATGGCTACACCTTC. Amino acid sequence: CASPLTRVCYGYTF. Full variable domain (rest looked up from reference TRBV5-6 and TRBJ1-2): DAGVTQSPTHLIKTRGQQVTLRCSPKSGHDTVSWYQQALGQGPQFIFQYYEEEERQRGNFPDRFSGHQFPNYSSELNVNALLLGDSALYLCASPLTRVCYGYTFGSGTRLTVV.

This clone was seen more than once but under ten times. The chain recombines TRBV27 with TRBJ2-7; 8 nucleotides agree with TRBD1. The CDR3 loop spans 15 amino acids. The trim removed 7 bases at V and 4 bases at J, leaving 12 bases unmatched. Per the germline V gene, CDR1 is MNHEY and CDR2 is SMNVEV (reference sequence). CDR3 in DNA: TGTGCCAGCACTCGAATGGACAGGGCGGGGTACGAGCAGTACTTC. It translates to CASTRMDRAGYEQYF.

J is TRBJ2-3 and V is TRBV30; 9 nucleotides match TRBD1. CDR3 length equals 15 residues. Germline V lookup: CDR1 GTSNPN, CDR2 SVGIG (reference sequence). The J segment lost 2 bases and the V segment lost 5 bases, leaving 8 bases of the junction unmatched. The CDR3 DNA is TGTGCCTGGGGCGTCGGACAGGGGAACACAGATACGCAGTATTTT. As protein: CAWGVGQGNTDTQYF.

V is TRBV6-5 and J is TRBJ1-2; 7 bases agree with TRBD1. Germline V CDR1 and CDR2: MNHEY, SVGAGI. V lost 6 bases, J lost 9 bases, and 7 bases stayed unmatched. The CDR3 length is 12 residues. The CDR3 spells CASRNHRGRYTF. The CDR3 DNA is TGTGCCAGCAGGAACCACAGGGGTCGCTACACCTTC.

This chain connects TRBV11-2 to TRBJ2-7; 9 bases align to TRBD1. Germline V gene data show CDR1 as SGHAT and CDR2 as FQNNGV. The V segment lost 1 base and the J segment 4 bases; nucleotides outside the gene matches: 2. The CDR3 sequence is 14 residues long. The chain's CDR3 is CASSLGTGVYEQYF. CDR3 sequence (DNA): TGTGCCAGCAGCTTAGGGACAGGGGTTTACGAGCAGTACTTC. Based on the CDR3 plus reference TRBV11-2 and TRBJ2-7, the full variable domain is EAGVAQSPRYKIIEKRQSVAFWCNPISGHATLYWYQQILGQGPKLLIQFQNNGVVDDSQLPKDRFSAERLKGVDSTLKIQPAKLEDSAVYLCASSLGTGVYEQYFGPGTRLTVT.

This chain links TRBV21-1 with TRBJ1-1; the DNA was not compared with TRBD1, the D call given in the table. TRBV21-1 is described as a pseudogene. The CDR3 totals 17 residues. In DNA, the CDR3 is TGTGCCAGCAGCAACCCCCAGGACAGGGACCCGAACACTGAAGCTTTCTTT. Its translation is CASSNPQDRDPNTEAFF.

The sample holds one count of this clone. DNA for the CDR3: TGTGCCAGCAGCTTCGACAGGGGGGGCCAAGAGACCCAGTACTTC. Protein sequence: CASSFDRGGQETQYF. This chain uses TRBV7-2 with TRBJ2-5; TRBD1 matches 9 bases. The CDR3 is 15 amino acids. Germline V gene lookup returns CDR1 SGHTA and CDR2 FQGNSA. V lost 3 bases, J lost 1 base, and 3 bases stayed unmatched.

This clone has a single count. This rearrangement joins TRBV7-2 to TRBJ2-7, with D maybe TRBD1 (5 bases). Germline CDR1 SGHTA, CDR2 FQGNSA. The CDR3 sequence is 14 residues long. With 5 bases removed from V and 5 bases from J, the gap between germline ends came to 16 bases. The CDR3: CASSTRAGFHEQYF. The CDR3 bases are TGTGCCAGCAGCACCCGGGCAGGGTTCCACGAGCAGTACTTC.

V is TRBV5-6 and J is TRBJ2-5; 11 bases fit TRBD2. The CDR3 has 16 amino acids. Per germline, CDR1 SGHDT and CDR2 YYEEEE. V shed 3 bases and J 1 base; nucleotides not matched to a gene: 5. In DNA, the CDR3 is TGTGCCAGCAGCTCTACAGGACTAGCGGGCCAAGAGACCCAGTACTTC. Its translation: CASSSTGLAGQETQYF.

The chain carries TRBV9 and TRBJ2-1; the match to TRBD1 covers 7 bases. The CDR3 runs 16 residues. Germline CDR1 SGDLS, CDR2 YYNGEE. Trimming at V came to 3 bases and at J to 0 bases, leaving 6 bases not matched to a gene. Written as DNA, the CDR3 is TGTGCCAGCAGCGCACAGGGGTCCAGCTCCTACAATGAGCAGTTCTTC. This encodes CASSAQGSSSYNEQFF.

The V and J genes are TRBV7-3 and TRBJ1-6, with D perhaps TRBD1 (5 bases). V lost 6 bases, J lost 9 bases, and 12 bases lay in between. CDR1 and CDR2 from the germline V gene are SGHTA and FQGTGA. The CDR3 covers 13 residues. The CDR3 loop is CASSRGHPSPLHF. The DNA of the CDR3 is TGTGCCAGCAGTCGTGGACATCCTTCACCCCTCCACTTT.

The CDR3 bases are TGCGCCAGCAGCCAAGATTGGGGAGGGGGAGAGCAGTACTTC. This translates into CASSQDWGGGEQYF. V is TRBV4-3 and J is TRBJ2-7; tentative D call: TRBD2 (7 bases). Germline V gives CDR1 LGHNA, CDR2 YSLEER. V lost 0 bases to trimming and J lost 7 bases, with 13 bases between them. This CDR3 comprises 14 residues.

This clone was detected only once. The CDR3 sequence is CASSLRLGSPLHF. CDR3 in DNA: TGTGCCAGCAGCTTGCGACTAGGATCACCCCTCCACTTT. This chain joins TRBV5-6 and TRBJ1-6, with no clear D. Germline V gene sequence: CDR1 SGHDT, CDR2 YYEEEE. CDR3 length: 13 amino acids. The ends were cut back, 1 base at V and 10 bases at J, with 9 bases in the middle.

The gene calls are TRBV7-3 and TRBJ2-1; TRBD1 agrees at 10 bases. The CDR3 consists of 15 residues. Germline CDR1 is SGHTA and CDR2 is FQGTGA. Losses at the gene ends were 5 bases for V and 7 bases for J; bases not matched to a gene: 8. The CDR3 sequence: CASSPGTGVLNEQFF. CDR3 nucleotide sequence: TGTGCCAGCAGCCCCGGGACAGGGGTCTTAAATGAGCAGTTCTTC.

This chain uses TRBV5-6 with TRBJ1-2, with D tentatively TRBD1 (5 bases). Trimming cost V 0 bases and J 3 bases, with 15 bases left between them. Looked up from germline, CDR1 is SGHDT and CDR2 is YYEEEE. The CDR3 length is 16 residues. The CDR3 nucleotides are TGTGCCAGCAGCTTGGCCGGAGGGGCGGCTCACTATGGCTACACCTTC. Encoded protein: CASSLAGGAAHYGYTF.

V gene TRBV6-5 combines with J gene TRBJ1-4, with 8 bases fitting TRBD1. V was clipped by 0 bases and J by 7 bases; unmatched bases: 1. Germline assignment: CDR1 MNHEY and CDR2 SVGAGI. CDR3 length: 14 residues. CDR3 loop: CASSYSTGVEKLFF. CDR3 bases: TGTGCCAGCAGTTACTCGACAGGGGTTGAAAAACTGTTTTTT.

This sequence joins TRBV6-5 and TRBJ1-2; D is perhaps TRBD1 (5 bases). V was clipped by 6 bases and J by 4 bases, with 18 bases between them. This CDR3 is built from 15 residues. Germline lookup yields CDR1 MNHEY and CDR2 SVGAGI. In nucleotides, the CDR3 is TGTGCCAGCAGGACAGCCGCACAGCTTGGCTATGGCTACACCTTC. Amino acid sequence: CASRTAAQLGYGYTF.

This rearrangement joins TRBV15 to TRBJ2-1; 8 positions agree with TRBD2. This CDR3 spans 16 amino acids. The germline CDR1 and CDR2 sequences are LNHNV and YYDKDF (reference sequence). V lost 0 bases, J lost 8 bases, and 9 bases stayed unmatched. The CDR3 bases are TGTGCCACCAGCAGAGATCCGGGGGGGCGAGGGGATGAGCAGTTCTTC. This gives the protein CATSRDPGGRGDEQFF.

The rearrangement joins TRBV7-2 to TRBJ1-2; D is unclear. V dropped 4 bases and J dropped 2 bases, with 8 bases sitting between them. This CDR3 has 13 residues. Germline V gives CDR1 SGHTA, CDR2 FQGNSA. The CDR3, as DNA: TGTGCCAGCAGCTCTTCCGGGAACTATGGCTACACCTTC. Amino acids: CASSSSGNYGYTF. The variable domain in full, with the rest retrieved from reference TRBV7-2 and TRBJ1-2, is GAGVSQSPSNKVTEKGKDVELRCDPISGHTALYWYRQSLGQGLEFLIYFQGNSAPDKSGLPSDRFSAERTGGSVSTLTIQRTQQEDSAVYLCASSSSGNYGYTFGSGTRLTVV.

CDR3 residues: CASSVGGSLAYNEQFF. Written as DNA, the CDR3 is TGTGCCAGCAGCGTAGGTGGTAGCCTGGCCTACAATGAGCAGTTCTTC. The chain combines TRBV9 with TRBJ2-1; D gene ambiguous. The germline V gene has CDR1 SGDLS and CDR2 YYNGEE. The V end lost 0 bases, the J end lost 2 bases, and 12 bases lay between the germline ends. The CDR3 loop spans 16 amino acids.

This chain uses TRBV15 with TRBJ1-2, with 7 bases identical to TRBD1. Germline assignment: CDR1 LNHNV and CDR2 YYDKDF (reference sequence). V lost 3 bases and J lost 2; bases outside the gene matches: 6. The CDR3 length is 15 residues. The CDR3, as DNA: TGTGCCACCAGCAGTCGACAGGGTGGAAACTATGGCTACACCTTC. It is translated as CATSSRQGGNYGYTF.

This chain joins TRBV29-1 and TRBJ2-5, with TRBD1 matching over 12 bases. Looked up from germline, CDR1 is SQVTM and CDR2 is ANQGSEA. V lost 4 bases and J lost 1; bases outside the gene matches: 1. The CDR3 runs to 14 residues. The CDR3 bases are TGCAGCGTTGGGGACAGGGGGCCCCAAGAGACCCAGTACTTC. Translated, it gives CSVGDRGPQETQYF.

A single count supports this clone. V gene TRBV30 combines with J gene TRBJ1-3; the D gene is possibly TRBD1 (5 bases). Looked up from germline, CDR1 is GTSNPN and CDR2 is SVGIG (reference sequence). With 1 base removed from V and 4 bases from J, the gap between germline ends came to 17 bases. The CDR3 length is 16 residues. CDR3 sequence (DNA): TGTGCCTGGAGTGGGAGCGGGGGAATGTCGGGAAACACCATATATTTT. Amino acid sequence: CAWSGSGGMSGNTIYF. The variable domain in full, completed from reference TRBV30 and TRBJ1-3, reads SQTIHQWPATLVQPVGSPLSLECTVEGTSNPNLYWYRQAAGRGLQLLFYSVGIGQISSEVPQNLSASRPQDRQFILSSKKLLLSDSGFYLCAWSGSGGMSGNTIYFGEGSWLTVV.

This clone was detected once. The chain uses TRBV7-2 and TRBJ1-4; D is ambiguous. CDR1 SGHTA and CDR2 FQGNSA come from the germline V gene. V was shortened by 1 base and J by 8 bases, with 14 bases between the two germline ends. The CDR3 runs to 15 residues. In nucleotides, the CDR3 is TGTGCCAGCAGCTTAGATCGAGGGTCGTGGGAAAAACTGTTTTTT. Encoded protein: CASSLDRGSWEKLFF.

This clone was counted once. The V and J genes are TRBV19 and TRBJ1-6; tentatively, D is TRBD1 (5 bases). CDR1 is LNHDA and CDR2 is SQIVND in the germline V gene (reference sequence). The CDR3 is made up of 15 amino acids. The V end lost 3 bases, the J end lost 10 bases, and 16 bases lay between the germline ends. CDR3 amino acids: CASSIFAGIGSPLHF. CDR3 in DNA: TGTGCCAGTAGTATTTTCGCAGGGATAGGGTCACCCCTCCACTTT.